Given below is one TCR beta chain in context. The antigen this receptor binds is unknown. The sample holds no much larger clone one base away, and base qualities are not on file. TCR CDR3 regions were amplified from genomic DNA by multiplex PCR using the deep immunoSEQ assay. Extracted genomic DNA from each cell subset was distributed evenly across all wells of several immunoSEQ 96-well plates, and each plate was treated as a replicate. For unsorted PBMC, 300 ng genomic DNA, equal to approximately 30,000 T cell genomes, was loaded into each replicate PCR. Genomic DNA from unsorted PBMC was sequenced over ten immunoSEQ deep assay plates. Purified libraries were measured with a Qubit 3.0 fluorometer, size-checked on a Bioanalyzer 2100, and measured again with the KAPA Library Quantification kit. Every immunoSEQ 96-well plate was sequenced on a separate single-read 150-cycle Illumina NextSeq 550 flow cell. Per the source publication's procedure: Because the immunoSEQ output included only junctional sequences and no quality scores, the filtering could not be the same as the filtering used for full-length reads. Sequences were annotated with PyIR, a Python wrapper for IgBLAST v1.9, using IMGT germline references to assign V/J genes and CDR3. Any read was removed if the V/J assignment was weak (E-value above 1e-6), the CDR3 was missing, or the read contained stop codons, out-of-frame junctions, or ambiguous translated residues. V3J clonotypes were defined as sequences sharing an identical inferred V gene, J gene, and CDR3 amino acid sequence. Percentage overlap between repertoires was computed as shared unique clonotypes divided by the size of the smaller repertoire. Repertoire richness was assessed with RTK rarefaction, the Chao1 estimator, and Recon v2.1 estimates of unobserved clonotypes. TCRdb retrieved this table from immuneACCESS and kept in-frame rearrangements only. Not all clones are present; in checked studies, unresolved V genes account for under half, and no reason is known for the remainder. That table is the source of V, J and clone size, and D and trimming were worked out from the DNA. The sample data list about 480,000 clones, and almost 80% of these were observed just once. Together, the top ten hold around an eighth of the sample.

This sample was included in a study of shared clonotypes between healthy human individuals (TCRdb year 2020). With regard to the full study: The cohort comprised two women and three men aged 18 to 49 years. To estimate repertoire size and how much clonotype sharing occurs between individuals, the study deeply sequenced the blood TCR repertoires of about five healthy adults. To increase sequencing depth and limit assay-specific biases, different laboratories used diverse techniques to prepare libraries and sequence TCR repertoires. Between about 0.8 and 9 billion PBMCs per donor were obtained by leukapheresis.

The germline V gene (reference sequence) yields MNHEY for CDR1 and SMNVEV for CDR2. V ends up 5 bases short and J 8 bases short, with an unmatched junction base count of 8. From cysteine to phenylalanine, the CDR3 is 15 amino acids long. Only the CDR3 region is kept as DNA, spanning 45 bases read in frame from base 1. The investigation overall reported the following: Sampling was limited to blood, and TCR repertoires in tissue likely differ from TCR repertoires in blood. Because the study included a small number of donors, the genetic and exposure-history diversity represented was limited. Pairwise subsampling indicated that sequencing depth was expected to affect the degree of clonotype sharing among donors.

Healthy HIV-negative adults with no recently reported acute infections or vaccinations were included as donors. Every donor was a Caucasian adult living in Nashville, Tennessee, USA. In the unsorted samples, tens of millions of PBMCs were counted, and genomic DNA was extracted using the QIAamp DNA Blood Mini kit. After blood collection by leukapheresis, PBMCs were isolated using Ficoll-Histopaque density gradient centrifugation and then cryopreserved in the vapor phase of liquid nitrogen. The chain couples TRBV27 to TRBJ2-1; 11 junctional bases match TRBD2. The source material was PBMCs. This sequence was found in a woman in her thirties or forties in good health. Some clones in this sample may be carry-over from other donors' samples. The bases read TGTGCCAGCAGTCCTCGACTAGCGGGAAGGGATGAGCAGTTCTTC. This gives the protein CASSPRLAGRDEQFF.